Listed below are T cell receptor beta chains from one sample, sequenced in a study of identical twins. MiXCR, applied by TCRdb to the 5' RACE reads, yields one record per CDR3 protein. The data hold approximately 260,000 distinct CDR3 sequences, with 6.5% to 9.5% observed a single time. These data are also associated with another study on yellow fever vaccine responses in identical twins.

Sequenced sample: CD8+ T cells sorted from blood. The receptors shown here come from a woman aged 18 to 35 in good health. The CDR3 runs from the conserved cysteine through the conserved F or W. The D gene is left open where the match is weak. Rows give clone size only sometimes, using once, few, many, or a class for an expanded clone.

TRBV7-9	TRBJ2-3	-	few	TGTGCCAGCAGCCCTGTCTGGGGGACAGATACGCAGTATTTT	CASSPVWGTDTQYF
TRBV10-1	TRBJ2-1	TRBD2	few	TGCGCCAGCAGTGAGTCGACGGAACTAGCGGCCTACAATGAGCAGTTCTTC	CASSESTELAAYNEQFF
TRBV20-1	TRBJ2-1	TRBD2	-	TGCAGTGCCGAACGGCGGGAGATATACAATGAGCAGTTCTTC	CSAERREIYNEQFF
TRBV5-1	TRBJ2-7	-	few	TGCGCCAGCAGCTTGGATAATAGCTACGAGCAGTACTTC	CASSLDNSYEQYF
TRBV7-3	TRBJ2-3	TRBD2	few	TGTGCCAGCAGCTCCCCGGGGGGAGATACGCAGTATTTT	CASSSPGGDTQYF
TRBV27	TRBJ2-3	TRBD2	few	TGTGCCAGCAGTTCCTCGACTAGCGGGAGCACAGATACGCAGTATTTT	CASSSSTSGSTDTQYF
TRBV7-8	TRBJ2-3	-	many	TGTGCCAGCAGCTTAGAAAATGGGGTCTTTAGCACAGATACGCAGTATTTT	CASSLENGVFSTDTQYF
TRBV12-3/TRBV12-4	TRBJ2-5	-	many	TGTGCCAGCAGTCCCCACAGGACCATACTTGAGGAGACCCAGTACTTC	CASSPHRTILEETQYF
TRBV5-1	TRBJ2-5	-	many	TGCGCCAGCAGCTTTATGGCAGCGCTACAAGAGACCCAGTACTTC	CASSFMAALQETQYF
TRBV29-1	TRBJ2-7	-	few	TGCAGCGTTGAAGTGGGGGAGGAGACCTACGAGCAGTACTTC	CSVEVGEETYEQYF
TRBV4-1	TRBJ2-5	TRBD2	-	TGCGCCAGCAGCCAATACGGGGGGGGCGGAGAGACCCAGTACTTC	CASSQYGGGGETQYF
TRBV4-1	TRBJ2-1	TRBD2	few	TGCGCCAGCAGCGGCGGGAGGGCGACTGAGCAGTTCTTC	CASSGGRATEQFF
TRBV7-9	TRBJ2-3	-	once	TGTGCCAGCGGAGGCGGGGGCACAAGCACAGATACGCAGTATTTT	CASGGGGTSTDTQYF
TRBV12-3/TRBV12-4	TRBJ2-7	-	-	TGTGCCAGCAGTTCGGTGGGCGAGCAGTACTTC	CASSSVGEQYF
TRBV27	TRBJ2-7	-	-	TGTGCCAGCAGTCTGAAGGACAGCTACGAGCAGTACTTC	CASSLKDSYEQYF
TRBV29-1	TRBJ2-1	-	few	TGCAGCGTTGGACAGGGAGGGGATGAGCAGTTCTTC	CSVGQGGDEQFF
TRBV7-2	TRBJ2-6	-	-	TGTGCCAGCAGCTTAGCCCGGATGACGACAGGCTCCGTGGGTGGGGCCAACGTCCTGACTTTC	CASSLARMTTGSVGGANVLTF
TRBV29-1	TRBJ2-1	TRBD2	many	TGCAGCGCTAATAGCGGGAGCTCCTACAATGAGCAGTTCTTC	CSANSGSSYNEQFF
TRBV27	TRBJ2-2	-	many	TGTGCCAGCAGTCGTGACTTAAACACCGGGGAGCTGTTTTTT	CASSRDLNTGELFF
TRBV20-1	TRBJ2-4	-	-	TGCAGTGCTCCCCGAGGTCCGGATATTCCGCTAGCCAAAAACATTCAGTACTTC	CSAPRGPDIPLAKNIQYF
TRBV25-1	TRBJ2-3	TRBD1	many	TGTGCCAGCAGTGAGACAGGGTTGGGAGATACGCAGTATTTT	CASSETGLGDTQYF
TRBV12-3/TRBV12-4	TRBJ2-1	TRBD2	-	TGTGCCCGCAGTTTATCGGGACTAGCGGGAGGGCCCTACAATGAGCAGTTCTTC	CARSLSGLAGGPYNEQFF
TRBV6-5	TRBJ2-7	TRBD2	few	TGTGCCAGCAGTAACCCGACCCTAGCGGCAGCCTACGAGCAGTACTTC	CASSNPTLAAAYEQYF
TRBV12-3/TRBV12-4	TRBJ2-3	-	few	TGTGCCAGCAGTTCTTCTGGAAGTGTGGGGTATTTT	CASSSSGSVGYF
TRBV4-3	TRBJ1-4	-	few	TGCGCCAGCAGCCAAGTCCCCGGGATTGATGAAAAACTGTTTTTT	CASSQVPGIDEKLFF
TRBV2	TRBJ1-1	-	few	TGTGCCGTCCAGGGGTCCGGTGAAGCTTTCTTT	CAVQGSGEAFF
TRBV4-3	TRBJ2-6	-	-	TGCGCCAGCAGCCAAGATCGACTCTCTGGGGCCAACGTCCTGACTTTC	CASSQDRLSGANVLTF
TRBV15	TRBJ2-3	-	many	TGTGCCACCAGCTTTGCGGGGACAACCACAGATACGCAGTATTTT	CATSFAGTTTDTQYF
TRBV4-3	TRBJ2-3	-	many	TGCGCCAGCAGCCAAGATATCCCCGGGGATACGCAGTATTTT	CASSQDIPGDTQYF